These 30 T cell receptor beta chains share one sample of origin, sequenced in a study of OX40 agonist ivuxolimab in advanced cancers. Clones were read by immunoSEQ multiplex PCR, and TCRdb kept only the in-frame ones, dropping some. The profile shows fewer than 90,000 clones, roughly 86% of them singletons. Sequenced here: CD4+ or CD8+ T cells sorted from blood, sampled in a trial of the OX40 agonist ivuxolimab. Receptors originate from an adult with an advanced solid tumor such as melanoma, head and neck, liver or kidney cancer.

This clone has more than one count but fewer than ten. V usage is TRBV5-1 and J usage is TRBJ1-5, with 7 bases identical to TRBD1. CDR3 length equals 14 residues. In germline, CDR1 is SGHRS, CDR2 YFSETQ. J was trimmed by 4 bases and V by 4 bases; bases with no gene match: 5. In DNA form, the CDR3 reads TGCGCCAGCAGCATAGACAGGGAAAATCAGCCCCAGCATTTT. Translated: CASSIDRENQPQHF.

V gene TRBV5-1 combines with J gene TRBJ1-1; the match to TRBD1 covers 10 bases. Losses at the gene ends were 3 bases for V and 5 bases for J; bases not matched to a gene: 10. CDR1 and CDR2 from the germline V gene are SGHRS and YFSETQ. The CDR3 has 16 residues. The CDR3 is CASSSSGGTGETEAFF. The CDR3 DNA follows: TGCGCCAGCAGCTCCAGCGGCGGGACAGGGGAAACTGAAGCTTTCTTT.

A note on this clone: At one boundary the junction diverges from the germline segment, which might be a read error. The chain recombines TRBV28 with TRBJ2-4; D is perhaps TRBD2 (5 bases). Germline loops: CDR1 MDHEN, CDR2 SYDVKM. CDR3 length equals 12 residues. CDR3 amino acids: CASSPVTTPRHF. CDR3 coding DNA: TGTGCCAGCAGTCCGGTGACTACACCGAGGCACTTC. Based on the CDR3 plus reference TRBV28 and TRBJ2-4, the full variable domain is DVKVTQSSRYLVKRTGEKVFLECVQDMDHENMFWYRQDPGLGLRLIYFSYDVKMKEKGDIPEGYSVSREKKERFSLILESASTNQTSMYLCASSPVTTPRHFGAGTRLSVL.

The chain carries TRBV28 and TRBJ2-7; 7 bases align to TRBD1. Germline CDR1 and CDR2: MDHEN and SYDVKM. With 2 bases clipped from V and 6 bases from J, the junction kept 7 bases outside the gene matches. CDR3 length: 14 residues. In nucleotides, the CDR3 is TGTGCCAGCAGTTTAGTCCGACAGGGCTCCGAGCAGTACTTC. Protein sequence: CASSLVRQGSEQYF.

The rearrangement joins TRBV19 to TRBJ1-5; D is unresolved. This CDR3 contains 15 residues. Germline CDR1 LNHDA, CDR2 SQIVND (reference sequence). V dropped 5 bases and J dropped 3 bases, with 14 bases sitting between them. The CDR3 DNA reads as TGTGCCAGTAGTCCTCGCCGGGCCCTCAATCAGCCCCAGCATTTT. Its protein product is CASSPRRALNQPQHF.

This chain connects TRBV27 to TRBJ2-3; D gene uncertain. V lost 5 bases to trimming and J lost 2 bases, with 5 bases between them. The germline V gene encodes CDR1 MNHEY and CDR2 SMNVEV (reference sequence). The CDR3 is 12 residues long. The CDR3 is CASSTHTDTQYF. In DNA form, the CDR3 reads TGTGCCAGCAGTACCCACACAGATACGCAGTATTTT.

The chain carries TRBV28 and TRBJ2-5; D gene unclear. The CDR3 loop spans 11 amino acids. The ends were cut back, 5 bases at V and 3 bases at J, with 4 bases in the middle. In germline, CDR1 is MDHEN, CDR2 SYDVKM. In DNA form, the CDR3 reads TGTGCCAGCAGTCATGAAGAGACCCAGTACTTC. Its translation: CASSHEETQYF.

This clone turned up a few times. The rearrangement joins TRBV4-3 to TRBJ1-2; 12 bases are a match to TRBD1. After removal of 3 bases from V and 7 bases from J, the junction contained 3 bases not matched to a gene. CDR1 is LGHNA and CDR2 is YSLEER in the germline V gene. The CDR3 has 14 amino acids. In DNA form, the CDR3 reads TGCGCCAGCAGCCAGGGACAGGGGGCAGTTGGCTACACCTTC. Its protein is CASSQGQGAVGYTF.

This clone was seen just once. This chain joins TRBV28 and TRBJ1-1; TRBD1 aligns across 7 bases. CDR3 length: 15 residues. CDR1 is MDHEN and CDR2 is SYDVKM in the germline V gene. The ends lost 5 bases at V and 4 bases at J; junction bases unmatched: 10. The CDR3 region is CASSRPGTVGTEAFF. The CDR3 DNA follows: TGTGCCAGCAGTCGTCCCGGGACAGTGGGCACTGAAGCTTTCTTT.

The genes are TRBV10-3 and TRBJ2-3, with TRBD2 matching 8 bases. The germline CDR1 and CDR2 sequences are ENHRY and SYGVKD. V lost 9 bases and J lost 4; bases outside the gene matches: 3. The CDR3 is 12 residues long. The CDR3 coding sequence is TGTGCCATGGGACTAGAGGCAGATACGCAGTATTTT. This translates into CAMGLEADTQYF.

The CDR3 bases are TGTGCCAGCAGCGAAGACGAGGGGTATCGGGTTTCGCAGCCCCAGCATTTT. Translated: CASSEDEGYRVSQPQHF. The chain links TRBV7-2 to TRBJ1-5; tentatively, D is TRBD1 (5 bases). The V end lost 5 bases, the J end lost 7 bases, and 24 bases lay between the germline ends. The CDR3 length is 17 residues. Germline CDR1 reads SGHTA; CDR2 reads FQGNSA.

V is TRBV5-1 and J is TRBJ2-3; TRBD2 matches 13 bases. Trimming cost V 7 bases and J 5 bases; bases outside gene matches: 4. This CDR3 spans 14 amino acids. Germline V gene lookup returns CDR1 SGHRS and CDR2 YFSETQ. DNA of the CDR3: TGCGCCAGCCGGACTAGCGGGGGTGAAGATACGCAGTATTTT. This codes for CASRTSGGEDTQYF. The whole variable domain, remainder taken from reference TRBV5-1 and TRBJ2-3, is KAGVTQTPRYLIKTRGQQVTLSCSPISGHRSVSWYQQTPGQGLQFLFEYFSETQRNKGNFPGRFSGRQFSNSRSEMNVSTLELGDSALYLCASRTSGGEDTQYFGPGTRLTVL.

The rearrangement joins TRBV5-4 to TRBJ2-2; a possible D gene is TRBD1 (6 bases). The V and J ends lost 4 bases and 8 bases respectively, with 12 bases between them. Per the germline V gene, CDR1 is SGHNT and CDR2 is YYREEE (reference sequence). CDR3 size: 13 residues. The DNA of the CDR3 is TGTGCCAGCAGCCTCCGGACAGATGGGGAGCTGTTTTTT. This encodes CASSLRTDGELFF.

The chain carries TRBV6-5 and TRBJ1-1; 8 bases align to TRBD1. Germline trimming cut 4 bases from V and 0 bases from J; bases unmatched to any gene: 4. CDR3 length equals 15 residues. CDR1 and CDR2 (germline): MNHEY, SVGAGI. CDR3 region: CASSWIRGLNTEAFF. The CDR3 bases are TGTGCCAGCAGTTGGATCAGGGGGCTGAACACTGAAGCTTTCTTT.

This clone came up once. V is TRBV19 and J is TRBJ2-2; D may be TRBD2 (5 bases). V lost 7 bases and J 1 base, leaving 19 bases between the germline ends. The germline CDR1 and CDR2 sequences are LNHDA and SQIVND (reference sequence). The CDR3 runs to 17 residues. This CDR3 is CASTPAPGKGNTGELFF. The CDR3 DNA reads TGTGCCAGTACCCCCGCCCCCGGGAAAGGGAACACCGGGGAGCTGTTTTTT.

The chain employs TRBV29-1 and TRBJ2-4, with D unresolved. This CDR3 is built from 10 residues. CDR1 is SQVTM and CDR2 is ANQGSEA in the germline V gene. Trimming shortened V by 4 bases and J by 5 bases, and 3 bases separated the two germline ends. CDR3 bases: TGCAGCGTTGTCGAAAACATTCAGTACTTC. Protein product: CSVVENIQYF.

The count of this clone is one. The chain is built from TRBV18 and TRBJ2-2, with 9 bases that match TRBD1. This CDR3 region has 16 residues. The V segment lost 5 bases and the J segment 5 bases; nucleotides outside the gene matches: 9. From germline, CDR1 is KGHSH and CDR2 LQKENI. The CDR3: CASSSLGQGQTGELFF. CDR3 coding DNA: TGTGCCAGCTCATCGCTCGGACAGGGGCAGACCGGGGAGCTGTTTTTT.

This clone is a singleton in its sample. V usage is TRBV4-2 and J usage is TRBJ2-1; TRBD2 matches at 8 bases. The ends lost 0 bases at V and 6 bases at J; junction bases unmatched: 16. The CDR3 loop spans 19 amino acids. Germline CDR1 LGHNA, CDR2 YNFKEQ. This CDR3 is CASSQEASPGLGRSNEQFF. DNA of the CDR3: TGTGCCAGCAGCCAAGAAGCTTCGCCGGGACTAGGGCGTAGCAATGAGCAGTTCTTC.

In its sample, this clone was seen a few times. The chain employs TRBV5-5 and TRBJ2-7; D ambiguous. The germline V and J ends were trimmed by 1 base and 0 bases, with 11 bases remaining between them. Per germline, CDR1 SGHKS and CDR2 YYEKEE (reference sequence). This CDR3 spans 15 amino acids. The CDR3 sequence is CASSLRQAGSYEQYV. Here the CDR3 DNA reads TGTGCCAGCAGCTTGCGCCAGGCCGGCTCCTACGAGCAGTACGTC.

This chain links TRBV4-2 with TRBJ2-3; no reliable D call. CDR1 and CDR2 from the germline V gene are LGHNA and YNFKEQ. V was trimmed by 0 bases and J by 5 bases, leaving 9 bases between them. This CDR3 is built from 14 residues. The CDR3 spells CASSQEGRGDTQYF. The CDR3 bases are TGTGCCAGCAGCCAAGAGGGCAGAGGAGATACGCAGTATTTT.

The gene calls are TRBV11-2 and TRBJ2-7, with a tentative D call TRBD1 (7 bases). Germline V gives CDR1 SGHAT, CDR2 FQNNGV. The CDR3 loop spans 15 amino acids. V was pared by 1 base and J by 2 bases, with 12 bases between. Here the CDR3 reads CASSLATGEAYEQYF. The CDR3 region has the DNA TGTGCCAGCAGCTTAGCAACAGGGGAGGCCTACGAGCAGTACTTC.

This clone was observed once. The V call is TRBV14, the J call TRBJ1-2; 7 nucleotides align to TRBD1. Germline V gene sequence: CDR1 SGHDN, CDR2 FVKESK. The CDR3 runs to 15 residues. V gave up 0 bases and J gave up 0 bases; unmatched junction bases: 1. DNA of the CDR3: TGTGCCAGCAGCCAAGAGGGACAGTCTAACTATGGCTACACCTTC. Residues: CASSQEGQSNYGYTF.

The chain recombines TRBV6-5 with TRBJ1-3; D ambiguous. V was cut by 6 bases and J by 0 bases, with 9 bases left in between. Germline-derived CDR1 and CDR2 are MNHEY and SVGAGI. CDR3 size: 14 residues. The CDR3 spells CASRRLLSGNTIYF. The CDR3 DNA sequence: TGTGCCAGCAGAAGATTACTCTCTGGAAACACCATATATTTT.

The chain recombines TRBV4-3 with TRBJ2-5; 11 bases fit TRBD2. The CDR3 runs to 15 residues. V was clipped by 4 bases and J by 5 bases; unmatched bases: 6. The germline CDR1 and CDR2 sequences are LGHNA and YSLEER. The CDR3 DNA is TGCGCCAGCAGCCTACTTAGCGGGGGGGCGGAGACCCAGTACTTC. Amino acid sequence: CASSLLSGGAETQYF.

The V and J genes are TRBV7-2 and TRBJ2-3, with no clear D. V dropped 7 bases and J dropped 2 bases, with 7 bases sitting between them. Germline CDR1 reads SGHTA; CDR2 reads FQGNSA. This CDR3 is built from 12 residues. CDR3 sequence: CASTTYTDTQYF. The CDR3, as DNA: TGTGCCAGCACCACCTACACAGATACGCAGTATTTT.

This clone was seen a handful of times. The V and J genes are TRBV7-2 and TRBJ1-6, with no clear D. The germline V gene encodes CDR1 SGHTA and CDR2 FQGNSA. The CDR3 loop spans 13 amino acids. Trimming pared 4 bases from V and 6 bases from J, leaving 7 bases between. CDR3 sequence (DNA): TGTGCCAGCAGCTCTTTCTTTAATTCACCCCTCCACTTT. Translating it yields CASSSFFNSPLHF.

The rearrangement joins TRBV9 to TRBJ1-6, with TRBD1 identical over 9 bases. CDR1 SGDLS and CDR2 YYNGEE come from the germline V gene. The CDR3 has 14 amino acids. V trimming: 3 bases; J trimming: 8 bases; junction bases outside the gene matches: 3. The CDR3 bases are TGTGCCAGCAGCGCGGGACAGGGAGATTCACCCCTCCACTTT. Its translation: CASSAGQGDSPLHF.

This chain uses TRBV19 with TRBJ1-1; D perhaps matches TRBD1 (5 bases). V was cut by 6 bases and J by 0 bases, with 11 bases left in between. Germline loops: CDR1 LNHDA, CDR2 SQIVND (reference sequence). This CDR3 is built from 14 residues. The CDR3 nucleotides read TGTGCCAGTAGCAGGGCAGGGATGAACACTGAAGCTTTCTTT. It is translated as CASSRAGMNTEAFF.

This rearrangement joins TRBV30 to TRBJ1-2; tentatively, D is TRBD1 (5 bases). V lost 0 bases and J 4 bases, leaving 9 bases between the germline ends. Per the germline V gene, CDR1 is GTSNPN and CDR2 is SVGIG (reference sequence). This CDR3 spans 13 amino acids. CDR3 residues: CAWSVGLLYGYTF. CDR3 DNA sequence: TGTGCCTGGAGTGTGGGACTCCTCTATGGCTACACCTTC.

This clone was observed once. The J gene is TRBJ2-5, the V gene TRBV5-1; 11 bases agree with TRBD1. Trimming took 3 bases from V and 3 from J; bases not matched to a gene: 7. The CDR3 contains 16 residues. Germline V gives CDR1 SGHRS, CDR2 YFSETQ. CDR3 DNA sequence: TGCGCCAGCAGCTGGGGGACAGGGGGGCTAAAAGAGACCCAGTACTTC. Protein: CASSWGTGGLKETQYF.